Listed below are T cell receptor beta chains from one sample, sequenced in a study of graft-versus-host responses after intestinal transplantation. These receptors have no known antigen. Some clones are missing from TCRdb's copy, which holds only in-frame ones; the method was immunoSEQ multiplex PCR. The sample has about 86,000 clones, about 88% seen once. The specimen comprised unstimulated CD4+ T cells sorted from spleen or lymph node cells, sampled before transplant. The source of these receptors is a human donor who was the organ donor for an intestinal transplant. The CDR3 runs from the conserved cysteine through the conserved F or W. Each record gives: V gene, J gene, clone size, D gene, CDR3 DNA, CDR3 protein. A D gene is named only where the DNA matches it firmly. Only some rows state a clone size, as once, few, many or a class for expanded clones.

v_call: TRBV25-1; j_call: TRBJ2-4; clone_size: few; d_call: TRBD2; cdr3_nt: TGTGCCAGCACCCCGACGGGGAGGGACATTCAGTACTTC; cdr3_aa: CASTPTGRDIQYF
v_call: TRBV5-1; j_call: TRBJ1-1; clone_size: -; d_call: -; cdr3_nt: TGCGCCAGCAGCGGGAGCGGGGCGGGGAACACTGAAGCTTTCTTT; cdr3_aa: CASSGSGAGNTEAFF
v_call: TRBV11-3; j_call: TRBJ1-3; clone_size: many; d_call: -; cdr3_nt: TGTGCCAGCAGCGGTCCCACGCCGCGGGCTGGAAACACCATATATTTT; cdr3_aa: CASSGPTPRAGNTIYF
v_call: TRBV11-2; j_call: TRBJ2-3; clone_size: -; d_call: TRBD1; cdr3_nt: TGTGCCAGCAGCTTTAGGACAGGGGGCTCAGATACGCAGTATTTT; cdr3_aa: CASSFRTGGSDTQYF
v_call: TRBV7-2; j_call: TRBJ2-7; clone_size: -; d_call: TRBD2; cdr3_nt: TGTGCCAGCAGCCCTGGGACTAGCGGGCGTATGCACTACGAGCAGTACTTC; cdr3_aa: CASSPGTSGRMHYEQYF
v_call: TRBV6-4; j_call: TRBJ2-3; clone_size: -; d_call: TRBD2; cdr3_nt: TGTGCCATCGGACTAGCGGGAGGGGAGTCCACAGATACGCAGTATTTT; cdr3_aa: CAIGLAGGESTDTQYF
v_call: TRBV27; j_call: TRBJ2-7; clone_size: -; d_call: TRBD2; cdr3_nt: TGTGCCAGCAGCAGACTAGCGGGAGGTTACGAGCAGTACTTC; cdr3_aa: CASSRLAGGYEQYF
v_call: TRBV28; j_call: TRBJ2-3; clone_size: -; d_call: TRBD2; cdr3_nt: TGTGCCAGCAGTAGAGGAGCCCAGAGCGGGAGGCTCCACGGTACGCAGTATTTT; cdr3_aa: CASSRGAQSGRLHGTQYF
v_call: TRBV5-4; j_call: TRBJ2-1; clone_size: -; d_call: -; cdr3_nt: TGTGCCAGCAGCTTTGACTCCCACAATGAGCAGTTCTTC; cdr3_aa: CASSFDSHNEQFF
v_call: TRBV5-4; j_call: TRBJ2-1; clone_size: -; d_call: -; cdr3_nt: TGTGCCAGCAGTTTTGGTCTCGGGAGCAGCCCCACCTCCTACAATGAGCAGTTCTTC; cdr3_aa: CASSFGLGSSPTSYNEQFF
v_call: TRBV21-1; j_call: TRBJ2-7; clone_size: -; d_call: -; cdr3_nt: TGTGCCAGCAGCAAAGCGGCTAGCGATCCCTACGAGCAGTACTTC; cdr3_aa: CASSKAASDPYEQYF
v_call: TRBV29-1; j_call: TRBJ2-3; clone_size: -; d_call: -; cdr3_nt: TGCAGCGGGCGGGGTGCAGATACGCAGTATTTT; cdr3_aa: CSGRGADTQYF
v_call: TRBV4-2; j_call: TRBJ2-3; clone_size: -; d_call: -; cdr3_nt: TGTGCCAGCAGCCAAGCCGGGGACTTTTACACAGATACGCAGTATTTT; cdr3_aa: CASSQAGDFYTDTQYF
v_call: TRBV18; j_call: TRBJ1-4; clone_size: once; d_call: -; cdr3_nt: TGTGCCAGCTCAACAGGGGAAAAACTGTTTTTT; cdr3_aa: CASSTGEKLFF
v_call: TRBV19; j_call: TRBJ1-1; clone_size: -; d_call: TRBD1; cdr3_nt: TGTGCCATTAAGACAGGGCGGAACACTGAAGCTTTCTTT; cdr3_aa: CAIKTGRNTEAFF
v_call: TRBV27; j_call: TRBJ2-3; clone_size: -; d_call: TRBD2; cdr3_nt: TGTGCCAGCAGTTTACTCCGGGTGTTTAGGGGTAGCGGGGAGAGCACAGATACGCAGTATTTT; cdr3_aa: CASSLLRVFRGSGESTDTQYF
v_call: TRBV6-7; j_call: TRBJ2-4; clone_size: -; d_call: TRBD2; cdr3_nt: TGTGCCAGCAGTTACGAGAACGGGAGGGGGACCAAAAACATTCAGTACTTC; cdr3_aa: CASSYENGRGTKNIQYF
v_call: TRBV4-1; j_call: TRBJ2-2; clone_size: -; d_call: TRBD2; cdr3_nt: TGCGCCAGCAGCCAGGCGACAAGCGGGGGGGCCATTGGATCCGGGGAGCTGTTTTTT; cdr3_aa: CASSQATSGGAIGSGELFF
v_call: TRBV6-1; j_call: TRBJ1-2; clone_size: -; d_call: TRBD1; cdr3_nt: TGTGCCAGCAGTGTCGACAGGGGACCTACAGAGGCAGATGGCTACACCTTC; cdr3_aa: CASSVDRGPTEADGYTF
v_call: TRBV7-8; j_call: TRBJ2-2; clone_size: -; d_call: TRBD2; cdr3_nt: TGTGCCAGCAGCTTAGCACGACTAGCGGGGGCCGGTACGAACACCGGGGAGCTGTTTTTT; cdr3_aa: CASSLARLAGAGTNTGELFF
v_call: TRBV5-1; j_call: TRBJ2-5; clone_size: -; d_call: -; cdr3_nt: TGCGCCAGCAGCTTGGCGGAGTACCAAGAGACCCAGTACTTC; cdr3_aa: CASSLAEYQETQYF
v_call: TRBV5-1; j_call: TRBJ2-3; clone_size: -; d_call: TRBD1; cdr3_nt: TGCGCCAGTCGGACAGGGGCTTGGGGCACAGATACGCAGTATTTT; cdr3_aa: CASRTGAWGTDTQYF
v_call: TRBV11-2; j_call: TRBJ2-3; clone_size: -; d_call: -; cdr3_nt: TGTGCCAGCAGCTTAGATCAGATCGGGGGGCCTAGGGGAACAGATACGCAGTATTTT; cdr3_aa: CASSLDQIGGPRGTDTQYF
v_call: TRBV5-4; j_call: TRBJ1-2; clone_size: -; d_call: -; cdr3_nt: TGTGCCAGCAGCTCCCCTCAAGGAGGAGGTCATGGCTACACCTTC; cdr3_aa: CASSSPQGGGHGYTF
v_call: TRBV6-6; j_call: TRBJ1-5; clone_size: -; d_call: -; cdr3_nt: TGTGCCAGCAGGCCCCAGGGGTCCCAGCCCCGGCATTTT; cdr3_aa: CASRPQGSQPRHF
v_call: TRBV2; j_call: TRBJ2-5; clone_size: -; d_call: TRBD2; cdr3_nt: TGTGCCAGCACGTATACCTTCGGGACTACTCAAGAGACCCAGTACTTC; cdr3_aa: CASTYTFGTTQETQYF
v_call: TRBV9; j_call: TRBJ2-1; clone_size: -; d_call: TRBD2; cdr3_nt: TGTGCCAGCAGCGTAATGACTAGCGTCGGAGATGAGCAGTTCTTC; cdr3_aa: CASSVMTSVGDEQFF
v_call: TRBV7-3; j_call: TRBJ2-1; clone_size: -; d_call: TRBD2; cdr3_nt: TGTGCCAGCAGCTTAACACTAGCGGGAGCCAATGAGCAGTTCTTC; cdr3_aa: CASSLTLAGANEQFF
v_call: TRBV5-1; j_call: TRBJ2-7; clone_size: once; d_call: -; cdr3_nt: TGCGCCAGCAGCTTAGGACAGTATTCCTACGAGCAGTACTTC; cdr3_aa: CASSLGQYSYEQYF
v_call: TRBV14; j_call: TRBJ2-1; clone_size: -; d_call: TRBD2; cdr3_nt: TGTGCCAGCAGCACAGGATATAGCGGGAGGGCCGAGAGGTCCTACAATGAGCAGTTCTTC; cdr3_aa: CASSTGYSGRAERSYNEQFF
v_call: TRBV7-9; j_call: TRBJ1-1; clone_size: few; d_call: TRBD1; cdr3_nt: TGTGCCAGCAGCTCTAACCGGGACAGGGAAGCTTTCTTT; cdr3_aa: CASSSNRDREAFF
v_call: TRBV7-2; j_call: TRBJ2-7; clone_size: -; d_call: TRBD2; cdr3_nt: TGTGCCAGCAGCTTAGGAACGGGAGGAGCCTACGAGCAGTACTTC; cdr3_aa: CASSLGTGGAYEQYF
v_call: TRBV6-5; j_call: TRBJ2-2; clone_size: -; d_call: -; cdr3_nt: TGTGCCAGCAGTCAGACATCGAACACCGGGGAGCTGTTTTTT; cdr3_aa: CASSQTSNTGELFF
v_call: TRBV23-1; j_call: TRBJ2-7; clone_size: -; d_call: -; cdr3_nt: TGCGCCAGCAGTCAAGAGCGCGTCTACGAGCAGTACTTC; cdr3_aa: CASSQERVYEQYF
v_call: TRBV19; j_call: TRBJ2-2; clone_size: -; d_call: TRBD2; cdr3_nt: TGTGCCAGTAGTATAGATTTGGTAGCGGGAGGCGACACCGGGGAGCTGTTTTTT; cdr3_aa: CASSIDLVAGGDTGELFF
v_call: TRBV2; j_call: TRBJ1-2; clone_size: -; d_call: -; cdr3_nt: TGTGCCAGCAGTGTGCAAGGCGGGGGGGGTGGCTATGGCTACACCTTC; cdr3_aa: CASSVQGGGGGYGYTF
v_call: TRBV7-9; j_call: TRBJ2-7; clone_size: -; d_call: -; cdr3_nt: TGTGCCAGCAGCTTAGGCGGCGGGGTGAACTACGAGCAGTACTTC; cdr3_aa: CASSLGGGVNYEQYF
v_call: TRBV6-5; j_call: TRBJ2-2; clone_size: -; d_call: TRBD1; cdr3_nt: TGTGCCAGCAGACCTAGGACAGGGTTAACCGGGGAGCTGTTTTTT; cdr3_aa: CASRPRTGLTGELFF
v_call: TRBV11-3; j_call: TRBJ2-3; clone_size: -; d_call: TRBD2; cdr3_nt: TGTGCCAGCAGCTTAGGTTTAATGGGTAGCGGGGGGGCCCGGGATACGCAGTATTTT; cdr3_aa: CASSLGLMGSGGARDTQYF
v_call: TRBV15; j_call: TRBJ2-5; clone_size: -; d_call: TRBD2; cdr3_nt: TGTGCCACCAGCACGGATCGACTAGCGGGAAAAGAGACCCAGTACTTC; cdr3_aa: CATSTDRLAGKETQYF
v_call: TRBV10-3; j_call: TRBJ2-7; clone_size: -; d_call: TRBD2; cdr3_nt: TGTGCCATGGGGCCGGGGGGGAACTTCTACGAGCAGTACTTC; cdr3_aa: CAMGPGGNFYEQYF
v_call: TRBV5-4; j_call: TRBJ1-2; clone_size: -; d_call: -; cdr3_nt: TGTGCCAGCAGCGTGGACAGCTTCTATGGCTACACCTTC; cdr3_aa: CASSVDSFYGYTF
v_call: TRBV5-1; j_call: TRBJ2-5; clone_size: -; d_call: TRBD1; cdr3_nt: TGCGCCAGCGGTTCCCAGGGGGAAGAGACCCAGTACTTC; cdr3_aa: CASGSQGEETQYF
v_call: TRBV5-1; j_call: TRBJ1-2; clone_size: -; d_call: -; cdr3_nt: TGCGCCAGCAGCCCCTACCTAGGTACGGTGATTATGACGGGCTACACCTTC; cdr3_aa: CASSPYLGTVIMTGYTF
v_call: TRBV7-2; j_call: TRBJ2-4; clone_size: -; d_call: -; cdr3_nt: TGTGCCAGCAGCGTCACTAGTTCCAAAAACATTCAGTACTTC; cdr3_aa: CASSVTSSKNIQYF
v_call: TRBV6-5; j_call: TRBJ1-5; clone_size: few; d_call: -; cdr3_nt: TGTGCCAGCAGCCCCGGACAGTATAATCAGCCCCAGCATTTT; cdr3_aa: CASSPGQYNQPQHF
v_call: TRBV2; j_call: TRBJ2-5; clone_size: -; d_call: TRBD2; cdr3_nt: TGTGCCAGTGGGGGGGGAGGAGAGACCCAGTACTTC; cdr3_aa: CASGGGGETQYF
v_call: TRBV29-1; j_call: TRBJ2-7; clone_size: medium-sized; d_call: -; cdr3_nt: TGCAGCGTCTCTTCCCCTAGGTACGACTCCTACGAGCAGTACTTC; cdr3_aa: CSVSSPRYDSYEQYF
v_call: TRBV5-8; j_call: TRBJ1-1; clone_size: -; d_call: -; cdr3_nt: TGTGCCAGCAGCTTGATCTGGGGGGGCACTGAAGCTTTCTTT; cdr3_aa: CASSLIWGGTEAFF